The present T cell receptor (beta chain) was sequenced within a study of monozygotic twins with inflammatory bowel disease. Findings and limits, study-wide: Support for a single strong signal or clonotype associated with IBD was absent. Subtypes among T cells remained indistinguishable.

Template switching introduced UMIs that contain a 6-nucleotide sample barcode. Reprocessing the 5' RACE reads, TCRdb reports a single entry for every CDR3 protein and omits DNA. The table gives 150,000 or so distinct CDR3 sequences; the top ten clones make up 6.5% to 9% of it. As for this clonotype: The antigen remains unidentified.

Phlebotomy per donor yielded a single 2.5 ml blood sample. The CDR3 runs to 14 residues. CDR1 is SQVTM, CDR2 ANQGSEA, per germline. This chain links TRBV29-1 with TRBJ2-4; the TCRdb D gene call, TRBD2, has no DNA to confirm it. Sequencing was carried out using blood. This receptor was taken from a human donor with ulcerative colitis or Crohn's disease, or a healthy co-twin of an affected twin (not recorded which). The CDR3 here is CSVEGREEVNIQYF.